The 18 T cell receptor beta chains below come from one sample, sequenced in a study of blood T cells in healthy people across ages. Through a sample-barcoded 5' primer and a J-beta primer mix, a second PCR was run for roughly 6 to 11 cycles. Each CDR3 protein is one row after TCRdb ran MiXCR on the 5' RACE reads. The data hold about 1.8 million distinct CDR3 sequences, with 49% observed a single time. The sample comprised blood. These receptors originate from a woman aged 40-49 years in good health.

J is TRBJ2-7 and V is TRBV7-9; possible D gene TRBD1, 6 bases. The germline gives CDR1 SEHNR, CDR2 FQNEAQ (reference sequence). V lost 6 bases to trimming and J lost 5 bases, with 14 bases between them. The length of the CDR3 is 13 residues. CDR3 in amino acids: CASRGRGRDEQYF. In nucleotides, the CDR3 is TGTGCCAGCAGAGGCAGGGGTAGGGACGAGCAGTACTTC.

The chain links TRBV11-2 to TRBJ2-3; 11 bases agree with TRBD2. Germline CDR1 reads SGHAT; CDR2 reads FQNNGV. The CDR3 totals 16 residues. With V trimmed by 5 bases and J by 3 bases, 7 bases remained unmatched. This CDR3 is CASSTLAGGRTDTQYF. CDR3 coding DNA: TGTGCCAGCAGCACCTTAGCGGGGGGGCGAACAGATACGCAGTATTTT.

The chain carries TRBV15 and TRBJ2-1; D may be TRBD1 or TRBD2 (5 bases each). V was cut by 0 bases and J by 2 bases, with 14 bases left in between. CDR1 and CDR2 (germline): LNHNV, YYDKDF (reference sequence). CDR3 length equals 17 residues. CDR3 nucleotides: TGTGCCACCAGCAGAGATCCGACTGGGGGTGCCTACAATGAGCAGTTCTTC. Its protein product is CATSRDPTGGAYNEQFF. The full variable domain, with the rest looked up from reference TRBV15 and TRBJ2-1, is DAMVIQNPRYQVTQFGKPVTLSCSQTLNHNVMYWYQQKSSQAPKLLFHYYDKDFNNEADTPDNFQSRRPNTSFCFLDIRSPGLGDTAMYLCATSRDPTGGAYNEQFFGPGTRLTVL.

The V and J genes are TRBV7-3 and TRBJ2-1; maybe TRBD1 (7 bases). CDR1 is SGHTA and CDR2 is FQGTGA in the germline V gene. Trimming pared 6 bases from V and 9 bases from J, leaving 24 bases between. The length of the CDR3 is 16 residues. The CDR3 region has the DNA TGTGCCAGCAGTCCCCCCGGGGTGGAGGGGGCAGGTGAGCAGTTCTTC. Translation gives CASSPPGVEGAGEQFF.

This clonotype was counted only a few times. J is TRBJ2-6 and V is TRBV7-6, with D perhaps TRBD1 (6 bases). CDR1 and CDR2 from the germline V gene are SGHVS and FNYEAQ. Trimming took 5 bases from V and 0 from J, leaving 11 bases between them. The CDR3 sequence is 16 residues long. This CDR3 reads CASSPRQASGANVLTF. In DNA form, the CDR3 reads TGTGCCAGCAGCCCACGACAGGCCTCTGGGGCCAACGTCCTGACTTTC.

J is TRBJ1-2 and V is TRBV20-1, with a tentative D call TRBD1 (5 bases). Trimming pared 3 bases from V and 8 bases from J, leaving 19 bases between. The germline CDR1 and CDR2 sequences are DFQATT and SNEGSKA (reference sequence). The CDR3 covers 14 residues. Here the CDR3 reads CSARGDQPYGGYTF. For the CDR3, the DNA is TGCAGTGCTAGGGGGGACCAACCTTACGGCGGCTACACCTTC.

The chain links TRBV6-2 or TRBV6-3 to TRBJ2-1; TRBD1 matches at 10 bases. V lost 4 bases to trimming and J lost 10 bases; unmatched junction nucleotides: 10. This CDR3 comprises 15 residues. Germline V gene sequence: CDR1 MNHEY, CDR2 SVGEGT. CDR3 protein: CASSFEGTGDYEQFF. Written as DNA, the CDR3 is TGTGCCAGCAGTTTCGAGGGGACAGGGGACTACGAGCAGTTCTTC.

The CDR3 sequence is CSAREGQGVVNEQYF. The CDR3 nucleotides read TGCAGTGCTAGAGAGGGGCAGGGAGTGGTTAACGAGCAGTACTTC. The chain employs TRBV20-1 and TRBJ2-7; tentatively, D is TRBD1 or TRBD2 (5 bases each). CDR1 and CDR2 (germline): DFQATT, SNEGSKA (reference sequence). Trimming cost V 0 bases and J 5 bases, with 17 bases left between them. This CDR3 is built from 15 residues.

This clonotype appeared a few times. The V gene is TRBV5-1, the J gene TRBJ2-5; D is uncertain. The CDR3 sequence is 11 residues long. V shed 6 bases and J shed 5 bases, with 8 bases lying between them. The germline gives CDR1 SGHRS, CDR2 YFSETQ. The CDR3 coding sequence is TGCGCCAGCACCGAAGGGGAGACCCAGTACTTC. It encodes CASTEGETQYF.

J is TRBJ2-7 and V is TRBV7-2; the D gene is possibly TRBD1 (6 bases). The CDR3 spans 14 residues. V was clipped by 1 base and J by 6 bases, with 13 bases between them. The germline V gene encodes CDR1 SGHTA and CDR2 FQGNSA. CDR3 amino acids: CASSLEQGSTEQYF. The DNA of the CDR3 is TGTGCCAGCAGCTTAGAGCAGGGGAGTACCGAGCAGTACTTC.

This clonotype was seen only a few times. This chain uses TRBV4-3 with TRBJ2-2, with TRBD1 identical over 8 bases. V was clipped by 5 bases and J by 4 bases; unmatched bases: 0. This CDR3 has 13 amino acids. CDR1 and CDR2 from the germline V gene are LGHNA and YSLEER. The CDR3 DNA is TGCGCCAGCAGCGGGACAGGCACCGGGGAGCTGTTTTTT. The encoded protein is CASSGTGTGELFF.

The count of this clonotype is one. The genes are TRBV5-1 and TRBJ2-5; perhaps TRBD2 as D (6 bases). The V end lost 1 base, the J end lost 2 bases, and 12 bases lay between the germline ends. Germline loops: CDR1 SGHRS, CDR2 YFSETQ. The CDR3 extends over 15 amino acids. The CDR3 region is CASSLNSGLQETQYF. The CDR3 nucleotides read TGCGCCAGCAGCTTGAATAGCGGCTTACAAGAGACCCAGTACTTC.

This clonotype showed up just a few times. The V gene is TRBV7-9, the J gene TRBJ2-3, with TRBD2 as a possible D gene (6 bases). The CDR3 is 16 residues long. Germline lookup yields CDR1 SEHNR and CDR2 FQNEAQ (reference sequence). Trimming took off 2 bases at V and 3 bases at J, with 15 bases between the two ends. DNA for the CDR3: TGTGCCAGCAGCTTATCGGCTAGCGTCGGAACAGATACGCAGTATTTT. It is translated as CASSLSASVGTDTQYF. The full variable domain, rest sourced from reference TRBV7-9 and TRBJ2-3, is DTGVSQNPRHKITKRGQNVTFRCDPISEHNRLYWYRQTLGQGPEFLTYFQNEAQLEKSRLLSDRFSAERPKGSFSTLEIQRTEQGDSAMYLCASSLSASVGTDTQYFGPGTRLTVL.

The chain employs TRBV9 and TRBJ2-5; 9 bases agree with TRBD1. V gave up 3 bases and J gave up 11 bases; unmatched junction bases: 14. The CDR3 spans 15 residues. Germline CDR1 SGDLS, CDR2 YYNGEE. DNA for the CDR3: TGTGCCAGCAGCGAAGGGACAGGGCTGGGGAGAGAGCAGTACTTC. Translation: CASSEGTGLGREQYF.

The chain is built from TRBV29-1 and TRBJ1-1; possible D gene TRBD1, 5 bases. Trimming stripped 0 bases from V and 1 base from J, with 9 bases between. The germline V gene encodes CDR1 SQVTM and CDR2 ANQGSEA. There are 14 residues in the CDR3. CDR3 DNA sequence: TGCAGCGTTGAAGAAGGGGTTAGGAACACTGAAGCTTTCTTT. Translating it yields CSVEEGVRNTEAFF.

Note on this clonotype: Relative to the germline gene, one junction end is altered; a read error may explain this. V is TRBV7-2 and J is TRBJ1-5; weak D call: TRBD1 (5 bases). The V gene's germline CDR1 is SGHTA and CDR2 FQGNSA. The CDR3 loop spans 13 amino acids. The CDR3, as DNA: TGTGTCAGCAGCCCTAGCCCGGGGGGAATCCAGCATTTT. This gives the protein CVSSPSPGGIQHF.

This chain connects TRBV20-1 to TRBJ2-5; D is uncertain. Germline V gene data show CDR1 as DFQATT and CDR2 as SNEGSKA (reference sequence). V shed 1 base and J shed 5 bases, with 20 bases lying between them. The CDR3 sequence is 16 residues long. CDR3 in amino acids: CSARAPDAIWMETQYF. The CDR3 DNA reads TGCAGTGCTAGAGCCCCGGACGCAATCTGGATGGAGACCCAGTACTTC.

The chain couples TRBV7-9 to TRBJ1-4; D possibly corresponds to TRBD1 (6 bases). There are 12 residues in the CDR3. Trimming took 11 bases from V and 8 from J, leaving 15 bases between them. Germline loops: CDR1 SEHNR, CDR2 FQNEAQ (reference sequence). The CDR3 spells CAGRGLQEKLFF. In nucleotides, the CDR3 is TGTGCCGGACGGGGGCTTCAAGAAAAACTGTTTTTT. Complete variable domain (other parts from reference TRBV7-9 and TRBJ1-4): DTGVSQNPRHKITKRGQNVTFRCDPISEHNRLYWYRQTLGQGPEFLTYFQNEAQLEKSRLLSDRFSAERPKGSFSTLEIQRTEQGDSAMYLCAGRGLQEKLFFGSGTQLSVL.